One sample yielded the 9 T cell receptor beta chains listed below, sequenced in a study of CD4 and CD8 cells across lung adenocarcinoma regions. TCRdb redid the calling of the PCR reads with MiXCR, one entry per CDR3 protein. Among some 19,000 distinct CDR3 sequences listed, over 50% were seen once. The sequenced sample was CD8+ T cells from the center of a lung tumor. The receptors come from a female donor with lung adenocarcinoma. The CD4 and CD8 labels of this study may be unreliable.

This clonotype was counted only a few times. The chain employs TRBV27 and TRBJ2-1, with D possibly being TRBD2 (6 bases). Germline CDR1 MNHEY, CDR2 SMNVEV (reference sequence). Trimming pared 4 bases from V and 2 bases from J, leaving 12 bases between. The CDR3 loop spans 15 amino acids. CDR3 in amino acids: CASSYGGTAYNEQFF. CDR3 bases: TGTGCCAGCAGTTACGGCGGGACTGCCTACAATGAGCAGTTCTTC.

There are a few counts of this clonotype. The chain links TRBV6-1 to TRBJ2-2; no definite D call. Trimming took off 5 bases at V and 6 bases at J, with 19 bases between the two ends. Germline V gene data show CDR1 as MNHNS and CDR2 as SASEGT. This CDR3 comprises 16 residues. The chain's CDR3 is CASSTQAGSRPGELFF. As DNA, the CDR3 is TGTGCCAGCAGTACCCAAGCTGGGTCGCGTCCCGGGGAGCTGTTTTTT.

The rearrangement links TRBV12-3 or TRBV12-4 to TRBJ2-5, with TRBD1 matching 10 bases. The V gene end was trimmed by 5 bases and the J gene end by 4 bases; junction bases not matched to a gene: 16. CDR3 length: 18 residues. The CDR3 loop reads CASSAPGTGVRNTETQYF. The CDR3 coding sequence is TGTGCCAGCAGTGCCCCGGGGACAGGGGTCCGGAACACAGAGACCCAGTACTTC.

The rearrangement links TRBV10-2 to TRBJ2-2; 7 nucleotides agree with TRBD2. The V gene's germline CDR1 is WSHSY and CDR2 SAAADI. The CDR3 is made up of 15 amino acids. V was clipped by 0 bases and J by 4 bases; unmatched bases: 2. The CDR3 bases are TGCGCCAGCAGTGAGTCCGGGACTATCACCGGGGAGCTGTTTTTT. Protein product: CASSESGTITGELFF.

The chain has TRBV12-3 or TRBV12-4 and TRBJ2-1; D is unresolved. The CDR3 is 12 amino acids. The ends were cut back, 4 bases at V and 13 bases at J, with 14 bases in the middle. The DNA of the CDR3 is TGTGCCAGCAGTTATCAAGGTGCTACCCAGTTCTTC. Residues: CASSYQGATQFF.

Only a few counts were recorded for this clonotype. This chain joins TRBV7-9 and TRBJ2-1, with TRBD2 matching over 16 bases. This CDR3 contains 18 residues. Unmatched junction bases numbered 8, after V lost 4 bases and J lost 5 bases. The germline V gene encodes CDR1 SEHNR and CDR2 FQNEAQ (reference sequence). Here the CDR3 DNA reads TGTGCCAGCAGCTCAGGCCTTGGGACTAGCGGGAGGGACAATGAGCAGTTCTTC. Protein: CASSSGLGTSGRDNEQFF.

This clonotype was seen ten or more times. The CDR3 protein is CASGLAEGETQYF. The CDR3 region has the DNA TGTGCCAGCGGACTAGCAGAAGGAGAGACCCAGTACTTC. This rearrangement joins TRBV7-2 to TRBJ2-5; 8 bases agree with TRBD2. The CDR3 runs to 13 residues. CDR1 and CDR2 (germline): SGHTA, FQGNSA. The trim removed 8 bases at V and 4 bases at J, leaving 6 bases unmatched.

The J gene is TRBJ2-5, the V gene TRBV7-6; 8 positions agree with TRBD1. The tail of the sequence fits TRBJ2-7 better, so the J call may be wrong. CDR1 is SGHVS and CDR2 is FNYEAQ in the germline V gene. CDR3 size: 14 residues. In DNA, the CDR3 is TGTGCCAGCAGCGAGAGACAGGGGCCCTACGAGCAGTACTTC. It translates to CASSERQGPYEQYF.

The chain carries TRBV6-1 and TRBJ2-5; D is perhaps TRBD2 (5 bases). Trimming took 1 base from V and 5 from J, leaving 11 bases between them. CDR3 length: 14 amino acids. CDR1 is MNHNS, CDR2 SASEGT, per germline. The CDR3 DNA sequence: TGTGCCAGCAGTGAAGGGGTAGCGTGGGAGACCCAGTACTTC. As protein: CASSEGVAWETQYF.